Included here is one TCR beta chain sequence, with context. This record belongs to a study of blood T cell repertoires in COVID-19. Using immunoSEQ multiplex PCR, the repertoire was profiled, and TCRdb retains in-frame clones only, with some absent. The data hold roughly 320,000 clones, with over 75% observed a single time. Cohort placement rested on clinical history that participants reported themselves. Recovered participants had two consecutive negative NP/OP PCR tests, healthcare professional clearance, or symptom resolution. The CDR3 covers 15 residues. V gave up 4 bases and J gave up 1 base, with 14 bases separating them. Germline CDR1 SGHRS, CDR2 YFSETQ.

The clonotype originates from a man aged 25-40 years who had recovered from COVID-19. Sequencing was carried out using PBMCs or T cells enriched from blood (not recorded which). The chain joins TRBV5-1 to TRBJ1-1; a weak D match, TRBD1 (6 bases). This chain's CDR3 is CASSPWTAQNTEAFF. The CDR3 DNA follows: TGCGCCAGCAGCCCCTGGACAGCCCAGAACACTGAAGCTTTCTTT.